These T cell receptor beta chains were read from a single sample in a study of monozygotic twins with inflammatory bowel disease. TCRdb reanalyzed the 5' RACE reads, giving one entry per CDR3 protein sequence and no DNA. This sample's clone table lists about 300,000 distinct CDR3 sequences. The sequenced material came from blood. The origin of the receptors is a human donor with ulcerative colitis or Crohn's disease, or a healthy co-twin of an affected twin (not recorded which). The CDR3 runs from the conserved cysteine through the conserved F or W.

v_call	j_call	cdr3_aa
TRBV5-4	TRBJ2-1	CASSFRPTHFASSYNEQFF
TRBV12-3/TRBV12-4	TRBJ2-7	CASSRTGGAGNREQYF
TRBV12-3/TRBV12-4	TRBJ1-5	CASSFNGANNQPQHF
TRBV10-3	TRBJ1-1	CAIREREDRNTEAFF
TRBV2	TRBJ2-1	CASSEGTRKFNEQFF
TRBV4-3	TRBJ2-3	CASSQDRDSGDSTDTQYF
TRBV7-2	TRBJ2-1	CASSYGGGYNEQFF
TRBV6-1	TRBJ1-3	CASSEVGVSGNTIYF
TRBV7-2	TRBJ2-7	CASSGVPTPYEQYF
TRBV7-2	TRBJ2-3	CASSLGGTSTDTQYF
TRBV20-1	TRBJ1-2	CSARRPVRGANYGYTF
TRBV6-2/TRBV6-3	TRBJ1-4	CASRRQGAGEKLFF
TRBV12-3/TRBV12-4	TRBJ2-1	CASNLQGTGYNEQFF
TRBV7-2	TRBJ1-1	CASSLEDTMGTEAFF
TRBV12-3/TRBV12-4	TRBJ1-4	CASSFLPAEKLFF
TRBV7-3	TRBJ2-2	CASSLLAGANTGELFF
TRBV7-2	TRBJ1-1	CASSSRTLTASTEAFF